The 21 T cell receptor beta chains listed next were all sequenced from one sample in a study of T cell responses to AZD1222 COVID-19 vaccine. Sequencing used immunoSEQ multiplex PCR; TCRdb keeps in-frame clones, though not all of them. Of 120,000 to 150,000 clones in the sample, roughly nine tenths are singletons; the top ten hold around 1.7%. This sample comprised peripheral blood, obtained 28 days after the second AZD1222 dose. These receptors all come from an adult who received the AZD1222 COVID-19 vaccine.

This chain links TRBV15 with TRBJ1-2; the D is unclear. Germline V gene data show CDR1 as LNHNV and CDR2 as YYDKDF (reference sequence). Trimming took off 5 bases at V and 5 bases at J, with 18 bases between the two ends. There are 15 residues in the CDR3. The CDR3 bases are TGTGCCACCAGCGAGACCAGGAATCGTCAGTATGGCTACACCTTC. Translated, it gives CATSETRNRQYGYTF.

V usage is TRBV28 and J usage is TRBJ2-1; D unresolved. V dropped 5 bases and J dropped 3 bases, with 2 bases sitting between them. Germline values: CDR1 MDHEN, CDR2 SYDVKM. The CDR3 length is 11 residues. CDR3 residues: CASSNYNEQFF. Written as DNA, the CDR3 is TGTGCCAGCAGTAACTACAATGAGCAGTTCTTC. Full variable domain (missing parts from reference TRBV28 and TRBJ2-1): DVKVTQSSRYLVKRTGEKVFLECVQDMDHENMFWYRQDPGLGLRLIYFSYDVKMKEKGDIPEGYSVSREKKERFSLILESASTNQTSMYLCASSNYNEQFFGPGTRLTVL.

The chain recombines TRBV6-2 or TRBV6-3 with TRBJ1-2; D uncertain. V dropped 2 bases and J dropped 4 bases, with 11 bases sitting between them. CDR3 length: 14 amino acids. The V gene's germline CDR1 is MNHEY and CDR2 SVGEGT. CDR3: CASSYPRRAYGYTF. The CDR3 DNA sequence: TGTGCCAGCAGTTACCCGAGGAGGGCCTATGGCTACACCTTC.

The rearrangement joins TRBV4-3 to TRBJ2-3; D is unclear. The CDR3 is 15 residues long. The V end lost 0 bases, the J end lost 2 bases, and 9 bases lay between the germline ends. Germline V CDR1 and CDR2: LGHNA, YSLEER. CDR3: CASSQEARFTDTQYF. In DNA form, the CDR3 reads TGCGCCAGCAGCCAAGAGGCCCGATTCACAGATACGCAGTATTTT.

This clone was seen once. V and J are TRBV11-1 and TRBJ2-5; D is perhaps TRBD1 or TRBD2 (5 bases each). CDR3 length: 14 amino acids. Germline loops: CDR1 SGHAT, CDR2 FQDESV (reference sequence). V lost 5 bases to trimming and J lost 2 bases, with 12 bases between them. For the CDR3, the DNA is TGTGCCAGCAGCCCGGGGCTAGCTCAAGAGACCCAGTACTTC. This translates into CASSPGLAQETQYF.

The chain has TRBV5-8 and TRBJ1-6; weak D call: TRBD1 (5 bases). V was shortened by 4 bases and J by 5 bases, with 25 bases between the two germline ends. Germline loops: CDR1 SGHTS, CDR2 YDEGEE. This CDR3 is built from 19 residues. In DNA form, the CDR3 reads TGTGCCAGCAGCCAGAAACCCGGGACCCTAGTCTGGGATAATTCACCCCTCCACTTT. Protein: CASSQKPGTLVWDNSPLHF.

The CDR3 DNA reads as TGTGCCAGCAGCCAATTAAAGCGGGCCCAAGAGACCCAGTACTTC. Its translation: CASSQLKRAQETQYF. This rearrangement joins TRBV4-2 to TRBJ2-5; D perhaps matches TRBD2 (6 bases). With 2 bases removed from V and 1 base from J, the gap between germline ends came to 11 bases. Germline-derived CDR1 and CDR2 are LGHNA and YNFKEQ. The length of the CDR3 is 15 residues.

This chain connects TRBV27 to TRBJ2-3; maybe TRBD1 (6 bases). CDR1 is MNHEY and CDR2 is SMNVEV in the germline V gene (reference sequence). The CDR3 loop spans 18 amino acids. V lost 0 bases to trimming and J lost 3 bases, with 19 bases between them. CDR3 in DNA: TGTGCCAGCAGTTTATCGGCCCCGTTCTCCGGGACAACAGATACGCAGTATTTT. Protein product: CASSLSAPFSGTTDTQYF.

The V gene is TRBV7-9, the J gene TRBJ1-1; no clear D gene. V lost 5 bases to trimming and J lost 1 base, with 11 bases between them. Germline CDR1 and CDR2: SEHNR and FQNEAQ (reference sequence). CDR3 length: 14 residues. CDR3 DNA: TGTGCCAGCAGCCCACCACGAGCGAACACTGAAGCTTTCTTT. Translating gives CASSPPRANTEAFF.

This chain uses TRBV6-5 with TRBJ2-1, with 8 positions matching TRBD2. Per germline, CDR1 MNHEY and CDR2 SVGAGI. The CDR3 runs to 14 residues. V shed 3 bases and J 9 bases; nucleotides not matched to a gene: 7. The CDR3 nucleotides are TGTGCCAGCAGTTATGGGACTAGGGGAATTGAGCAGTTCTTC. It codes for CASSYGTRGIEQFF.

CDR3 residues: CASSVGSSGANVLTF. The CDR3 nucleotides read TGTGCCAGCAGCGTAGGCTCGTCCGGGGCCAACGTCCTGACTTTC. V gene TRBV9 combines with J gene TRBJ2-6; unclear D gene. The CDR3 consists of 15 residues. Germline V gene lookup returns CDR1 SGDLS and CDR2 YYNGEE. Trimming removed 0 bases from V and 4 bases from J, with 8 bases in between.

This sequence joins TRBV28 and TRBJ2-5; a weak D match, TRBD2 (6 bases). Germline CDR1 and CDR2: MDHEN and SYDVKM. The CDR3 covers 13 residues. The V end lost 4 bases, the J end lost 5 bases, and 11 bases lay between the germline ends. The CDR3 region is CASSSGEGETQYF. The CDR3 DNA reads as TGTGCCAGCAGTTCGGGAGAAGGTGAGACCCAGTACTTC.

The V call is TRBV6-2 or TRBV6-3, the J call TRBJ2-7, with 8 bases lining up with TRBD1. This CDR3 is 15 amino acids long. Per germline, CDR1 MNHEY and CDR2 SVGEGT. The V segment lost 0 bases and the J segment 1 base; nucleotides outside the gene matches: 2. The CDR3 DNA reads TGTGCCAGCAGTTACTCGGGGGACAGGTCCTACGAGCAGTACTTC. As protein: CASSYSGDRSYEQYF.

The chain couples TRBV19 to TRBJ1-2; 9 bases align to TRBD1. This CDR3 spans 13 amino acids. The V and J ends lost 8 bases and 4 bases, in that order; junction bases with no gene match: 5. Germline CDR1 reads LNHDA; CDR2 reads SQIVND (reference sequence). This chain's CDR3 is CASSQGAGYGYTF. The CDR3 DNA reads TGTGCCAGTTCACAGGGGGCCGGCTATGGCTACACCTTC.

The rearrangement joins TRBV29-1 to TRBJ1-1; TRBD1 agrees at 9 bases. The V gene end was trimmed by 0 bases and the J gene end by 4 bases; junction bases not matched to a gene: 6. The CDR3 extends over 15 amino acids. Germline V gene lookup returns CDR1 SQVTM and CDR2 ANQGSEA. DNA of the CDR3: TGCAGCGTTGAAGATACAGGGGGCCCGCGCACTGAAGCTTTCTTT. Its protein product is CSVEDTGGPRTEAFF.

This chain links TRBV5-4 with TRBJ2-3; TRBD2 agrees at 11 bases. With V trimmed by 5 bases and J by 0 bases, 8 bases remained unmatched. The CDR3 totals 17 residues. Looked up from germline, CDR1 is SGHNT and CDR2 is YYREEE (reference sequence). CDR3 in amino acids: CASRRTGTSGSTDTQYF. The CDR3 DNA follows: TGTGCCAGCAGGAGAACAGGGACTAGCGGAAGCACAGATACGCAGTATTTT.

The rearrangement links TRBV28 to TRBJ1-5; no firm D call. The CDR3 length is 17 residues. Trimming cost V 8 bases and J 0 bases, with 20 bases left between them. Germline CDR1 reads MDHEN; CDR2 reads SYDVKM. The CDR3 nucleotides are TGTGCCAGCCGGGGTTCCATAGGATCTTATAGCAATCAGCCCCAGCATTTT. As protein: CASRGSIGSYSNQPQHF.

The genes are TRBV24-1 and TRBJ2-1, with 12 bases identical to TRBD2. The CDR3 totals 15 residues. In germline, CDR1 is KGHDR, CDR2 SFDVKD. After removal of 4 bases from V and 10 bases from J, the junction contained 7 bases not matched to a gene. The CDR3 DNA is TGTGCCACCAGTGAAGGACTAGCGGGATGGTGGGAGCAGTTCTTC. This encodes CATSEGLAGWWEQFF.

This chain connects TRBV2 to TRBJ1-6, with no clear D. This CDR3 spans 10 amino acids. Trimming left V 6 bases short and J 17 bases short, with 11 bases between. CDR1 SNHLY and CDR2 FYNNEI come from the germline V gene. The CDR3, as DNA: TGTGCCAGCAGCAGGCAGGCCATCCACTTT. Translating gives CASSRQAIHF.

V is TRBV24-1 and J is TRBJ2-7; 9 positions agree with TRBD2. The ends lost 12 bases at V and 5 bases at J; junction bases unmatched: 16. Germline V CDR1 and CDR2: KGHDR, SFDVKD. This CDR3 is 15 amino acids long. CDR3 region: CAPRGGGGSLNEQYF. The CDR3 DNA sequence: TGTGCCCCCCGGGGCGGGGGGGGGAGCCTCAACGAGCAGTACTTC.

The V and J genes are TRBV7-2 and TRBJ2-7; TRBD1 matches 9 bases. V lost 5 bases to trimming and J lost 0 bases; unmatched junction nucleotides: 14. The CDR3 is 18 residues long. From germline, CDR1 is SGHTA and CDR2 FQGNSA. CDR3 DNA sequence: TGTGCCAGCAGCAACCCCCAGGGACAGGGACCCCGCTCCTACGAGCAGTACTTC. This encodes CASSNPQGQGPRSYEQYF. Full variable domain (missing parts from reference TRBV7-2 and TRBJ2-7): GAGVSQSPSNKVTEKGKDVELRCDPISGHTALYWYRQSLGQGLEFLIYFQGNSAPDKSGLPSDRFSAERTGGSVSTLTIQRTQQEDSAVYLCASSNPQGQGPRSYEQYFGPGTRLTVT.